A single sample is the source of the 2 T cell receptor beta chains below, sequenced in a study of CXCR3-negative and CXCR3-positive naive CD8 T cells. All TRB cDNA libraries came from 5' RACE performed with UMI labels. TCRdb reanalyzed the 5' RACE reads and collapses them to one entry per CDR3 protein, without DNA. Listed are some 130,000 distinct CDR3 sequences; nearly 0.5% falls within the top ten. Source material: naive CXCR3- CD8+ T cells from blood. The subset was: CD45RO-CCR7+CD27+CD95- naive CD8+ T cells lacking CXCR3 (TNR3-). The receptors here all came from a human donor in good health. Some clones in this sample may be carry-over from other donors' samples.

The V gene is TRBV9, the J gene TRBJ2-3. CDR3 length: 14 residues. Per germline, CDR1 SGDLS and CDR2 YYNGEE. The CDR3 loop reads CASSAGFSVDTQYF.

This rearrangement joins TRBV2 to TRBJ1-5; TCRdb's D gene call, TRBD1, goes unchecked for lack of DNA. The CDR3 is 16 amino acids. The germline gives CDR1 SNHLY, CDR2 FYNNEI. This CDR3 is CASSERPQGAGQPQHF.